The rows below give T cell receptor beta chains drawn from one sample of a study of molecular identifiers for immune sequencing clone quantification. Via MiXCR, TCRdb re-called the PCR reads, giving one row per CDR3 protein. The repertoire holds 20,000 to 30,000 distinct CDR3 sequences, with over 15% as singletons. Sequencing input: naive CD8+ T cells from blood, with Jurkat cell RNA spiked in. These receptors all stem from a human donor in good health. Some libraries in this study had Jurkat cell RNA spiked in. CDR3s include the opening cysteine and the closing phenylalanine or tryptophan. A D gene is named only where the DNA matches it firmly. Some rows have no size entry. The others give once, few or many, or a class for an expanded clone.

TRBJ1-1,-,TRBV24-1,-,CATSSRARGGVNTEAFF,TGTGCCACCAGTTCCCGGGCTCGAGGGGGGGTGAACACTGAAGCTTTCTTT
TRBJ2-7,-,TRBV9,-,CASSVEGRGYEQYF,TGTGCCAGCAGCGTAGAGGGTCGGGGCTACGAGCAGTACTTC
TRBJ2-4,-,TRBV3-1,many,CASSQEGNLAKNIQYF,TGTGCCAGCAGCCAAGAGGGGAATTTAGCCAAAAACATTCAGTACTTC
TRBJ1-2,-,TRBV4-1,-,CASSQDVTGSGNYGYTF,TGCGCCAGCAGCCAAGATGTGACGGGTTCAGGGAACTATGGCTACACCTTC
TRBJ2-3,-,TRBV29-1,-,CDVEGGYTDTQYF,TGCGACGTTGAGGGGGGTTACACAGATACGCAGTATTTT
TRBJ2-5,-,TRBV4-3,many,CASSLSAPRGQRSITQYF,TGCGCCAGCAGCCTCTCGGCCCCCAGAGGACAGAGATCAATAACCCAGTACTTC
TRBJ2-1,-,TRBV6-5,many,CASSSNMGANEQFF,TGTGCCAGCAGCTCTAATATGGGGGCCAATGAGCAGTTCTTC
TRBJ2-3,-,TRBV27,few,CASSFQSTDTQYF,TGTGCCAGCAGTTTCCAGAGCACAGATACGCAGTATTTT
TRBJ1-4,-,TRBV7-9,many,CASSHIPVGYGEKLFF,TGTGCCAGCAGCCACATACCGGTTGGGTACGGAGAAAAACTGTTTTTT
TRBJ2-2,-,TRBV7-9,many,CASSLQGTGELFF,TGTGCCAGCAGCTTACAGGGAACCGGGGAGCTGTTTTTT
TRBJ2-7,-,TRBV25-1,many,CASSDYGPSGQYF,TGTGCCAGCAGTGATTACGGGCCCTCTGGGCAGTACTTC
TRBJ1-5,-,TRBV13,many,CASSLTQGQPQHF,TGTGCCAGCAGCTTAACCCAAGGGCAGCCCCAGCATTTT
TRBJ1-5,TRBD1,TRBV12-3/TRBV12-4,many,CASSGTGLSNQPQHF,TGTGCCAGCAGTGGGACAGGGTTAAGCAATCAGCCCCAGCATTTT
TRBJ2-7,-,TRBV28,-,CASSPQTYEQCF,TGTGCCAGCAGTCCTCAGACCTACGAGCAGTGCTTC
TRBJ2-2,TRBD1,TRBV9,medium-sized,CASSVAPWTGNTGELFF,TGTGCCAGCAGCGTTGCACCCTGGACAGGGAACACCGGGGAGCTGTTTTTT
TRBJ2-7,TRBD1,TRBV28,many,CASSRQGTHEQYF,TGTGCCAGCTCCCGACAGGGGACTCACGAGCAGTACTTC
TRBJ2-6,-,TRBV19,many,CASSLDPSGANVLTF,TGTGCCAGTAGTCTCGACCCCTCTGGGGCCAACGTCCTGACTTTC
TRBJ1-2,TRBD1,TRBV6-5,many,CASSYTTGGPNYGYTF,TGTGCCAGCAGTTACACGACAGGGGGTCCTAACTATGGCTACACCTTC
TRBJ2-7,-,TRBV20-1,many,CSAQPVGSYEQYF,TGCAGTGCACAGCCCGTCGGATCCTACGAGCAGTACTTC
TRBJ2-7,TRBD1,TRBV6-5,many,CASSYSVGQGDSYEQYF,TGTGCCAGCAGTTACTCCGTAGGACAGGGAGATTCCTACGAGCAGTACTTC
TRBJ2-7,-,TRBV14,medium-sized,CASSHGRMSYEQYF,TGTGCCAGCAGCCACGGACGGATGTCCTACGAGCAGTACTTC
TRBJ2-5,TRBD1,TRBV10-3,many,CAISDMQTGAQETQYF,TGTGCCATCAGTGACATGCAGACAGGGGCCCAAGAGACCCAGTACTTC
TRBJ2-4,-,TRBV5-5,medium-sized,CASSFSHLAKNIQYF,TGTGCCAGCAGCTTTTCGCACCTAGCCAAAAACATTCAGTACTTC
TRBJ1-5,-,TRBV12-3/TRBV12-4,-,CASSLGRRNQPQHF,TGTGCCAGCAGTTTGGGGCGACGCAATCAGCCCCAGCATTTT
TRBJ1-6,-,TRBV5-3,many,CASSLAVGNSPLHF,TGTGCCAGCAGCTTGGCCGTGGGGAATTCACCCCTCCACTTT
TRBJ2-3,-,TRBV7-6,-,CASSLGSPLAEGTDTQYF,TGTGCCAGCAGCTTAGGTTCCCCCCTGGCGGAGGGCACAGATACGCAGTATTTT
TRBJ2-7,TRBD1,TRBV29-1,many,CSVEGTGRENEQYF,TGCAGCGTTGAGGGGACAGGCCGTGAAAACGAGCAGTACTTC
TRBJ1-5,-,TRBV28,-,CASSSGRGIRNQPQHF,TGTGCCAGCAGTTCGGGACGGGGTATTCGCAATCAGCCCCAGCATTTT
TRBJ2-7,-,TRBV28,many,CASRFSPRADEQYF,TGTGCCAGCAGGTTTAGTCCCAGGGCCGACGAGCAGTACTTC
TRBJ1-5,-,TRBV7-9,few,CAGSLGFGQPQHF,TGTGCCGGCAGCTTAGGATTTGGTCAGCCCCAGCATTTT
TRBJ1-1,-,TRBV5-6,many,CASSFFPGTEAFF,TGTGCCAGCAGCTTCTTCCCCGGGACTGAAGCTTTCTTT
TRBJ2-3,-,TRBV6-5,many,CASSPLLESTDTQYF,TGTGCCAGCAGCCCCCTCTTGGAGAGCACAGATACGCAGTATTTT
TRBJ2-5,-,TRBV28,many,CASSWTLQETQYF,TGTGCCAGCAGTTGGACACTTCAAGAGACCCAGTACTTC
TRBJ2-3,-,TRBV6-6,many,CASSYGVASTDTQYF,TGTGCCAGCAGTTACGGCGTAGCATCCACAGATACGCAGTATTTT
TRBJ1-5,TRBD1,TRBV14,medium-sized,CASSQSLGQYSNQPQHF,TGTGCCAGCAGCCAGTCTCTGGGACAGTATAGCAATCAGCCCCAGCATTTT
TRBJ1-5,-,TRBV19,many,CASSIASGSNQPQHF,TGTGCCAGTAGTATAGCATCGGGGAGCAATCAGCCCCAGCATTTT
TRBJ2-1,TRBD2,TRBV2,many,CASSPSGGYNEQFF,TGTGCCAGCAGTCCTAGCGGGGGCTACAATGAGCAGTTCTTC
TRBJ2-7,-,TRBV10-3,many,CAISESIRPRGGEQYF,TGTGCCATCAGTGAGTCGATACGGCCCAGGGGAGGCGAGCAGTACTTC
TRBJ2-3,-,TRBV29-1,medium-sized,CSVEDGRQDLTDTQYF,TGCAGCGTTGAAGATGGTAGGCAGGATCTCACAGATACGCAGTATTTT
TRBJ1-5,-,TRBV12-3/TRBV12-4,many,CASSWGIYSNQPQHF,TGTGCCAGCAGTTGGGGGATTTATAGCAATCAGCCCCAGCATTTT
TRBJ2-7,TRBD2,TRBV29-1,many,CSVETSGRVYEQYF,TGCAGCGTTGAGACTAGCGGGAGAGTCTACGAGCAGTACTTC
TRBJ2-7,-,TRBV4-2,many,CASSQAGLAEEYEQYF,TGTGCCAGCAGCCAAGCGGGGCTAGCTGAAGAGTACGAGCAGTACTTC
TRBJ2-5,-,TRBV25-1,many,CASSEYPGIQETQYF,TGTGCCAGCAGTGAATATCCGGGGATCCAAGAGACCCAGTACTTC
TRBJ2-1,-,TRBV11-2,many,CASDNYNEQFF,TGTGCCAGCGACAACTACAATGAGCAGTTCTTC
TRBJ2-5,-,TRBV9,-,CASSAPGHQETQYF,TGTGCCAGCAGCGCCCCGGGACACCAAGAGACCCAGTACTTC
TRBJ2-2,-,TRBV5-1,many,CASSLARANTGELFF,TGCGCCAGCAGCTTGGCCAGGGCGAACACCGGGGAGCTGTTTTTT
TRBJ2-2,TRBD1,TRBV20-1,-,CSAEKRDRTNTGELFF,TGCAGTGCTGAGAAACGGGACAGGACGAACACCGGGGAGCTGTTTTTT
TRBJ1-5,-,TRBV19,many,CANSDQGLGNQPQHF,TGTGCCAATAGTGATCAGGGGCTTGGTAATCAGCCCCAGCATTTT
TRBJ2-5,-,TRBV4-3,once,CASSQGVQETQYF,TGCGCCAGCAGCCAAGGCGTTCAAGAGACCCAGTACTTC
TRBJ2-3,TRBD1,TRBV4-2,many,CASSPRDRGADTQYF,TGTGCCAGCAGCCCCCGGGACAGGGGAGCAGATACGCAGTATTTT
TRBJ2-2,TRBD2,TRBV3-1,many,CASSQDRSSGRTGELFF,TGTGCCAGCAGCCAAGATCGGTCTAGCGGGAGAACCGGGGAGCTGTTTTTT
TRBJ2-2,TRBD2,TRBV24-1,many,CATSDGLAGGFTGELFF,TGTGCCACCAGTGATGGACTAGCGGGAGGCTTCACCGGGGAGCTGTTTTTT
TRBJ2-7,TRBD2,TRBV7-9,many,CASSPGLAMSYEQYF,TGTGCCAGCAGCCCGGGACTAGCGATGTCCTACGAGCAGTACTTC